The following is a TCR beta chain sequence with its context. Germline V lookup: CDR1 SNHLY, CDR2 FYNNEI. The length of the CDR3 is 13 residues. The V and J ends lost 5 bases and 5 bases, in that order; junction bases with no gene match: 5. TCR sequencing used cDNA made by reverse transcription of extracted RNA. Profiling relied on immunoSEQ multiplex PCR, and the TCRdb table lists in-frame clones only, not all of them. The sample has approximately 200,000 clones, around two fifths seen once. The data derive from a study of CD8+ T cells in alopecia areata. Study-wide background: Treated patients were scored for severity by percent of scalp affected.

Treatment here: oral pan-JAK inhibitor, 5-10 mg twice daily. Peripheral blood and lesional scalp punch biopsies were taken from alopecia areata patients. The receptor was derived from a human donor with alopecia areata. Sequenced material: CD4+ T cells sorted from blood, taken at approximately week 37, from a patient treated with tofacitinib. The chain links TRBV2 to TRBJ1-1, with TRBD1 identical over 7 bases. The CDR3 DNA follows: TGTGCCAGCAGTAACAGGGGTGGAACTGAAGCTTTCTTT. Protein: CASSNRGGTEAFF. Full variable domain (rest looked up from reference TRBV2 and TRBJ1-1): EPEVTQTPSHQVTQMGQEVILRCVPISNHLYFYWYRQILGQKVEFLVSFYNNEISEKSEIFDDQFSVERPDGSNFTLKIRSTKLEDSAMYFCASSNRGGTEAFFGQGTRLTVV.